Shown below are 31 T cell receptor beta chains from a single sample sequenced in a study of OX40 agonist ivuxolimab in advanced cancers. Profiled with immunoSEQ multiplex PCR; TCRdb holds only in-frame clones, not every one. The profile shows approximately 50,000 clones, around 81% of them singletons. Specimen: CD4+ or CD8+ T cells sorted from blood, collected in a trial of the OX40 agonist ivuxolimab. The receptors shown here come from an adult with an advanced solid tumor such as melanoma, head and neck, liver or kidney cancer.

V is TRBV7-2 and J is TRBJ1-2; D perhaps matches TRBD1 (6 bases). V lost 1 base, J lost 6 bases, and 18 bases lay in between. The CDR3 consists of 16 residues. Germline CDR1 and CDR2: SGHTA and FQGNSA. Here the CDR3 DNA reads TGTGCCAGCAGCTTAGAGGGGAGGCCGAGGGGGAATGGCTACACCTTC. Its translation is CASSLEGRPRGNGYTF. The full variable domain, completed using reference TRBV7-2 and TRBJ1-2, is GAGVSQSPSNKVTEKGKDVELRCDPISGHTALYWYRQSLGQGLEFLIYFQGNSAPDKSGLPSDRFSAERTGGSVSTLTIQRTQQEDSAVYLCASSLEGRPRGNGYTFGSGTRLTVV.

The chain carries TRBV7-9 and TRBJ1-3; no clear D gene. The germline V gene has CDR1 SEHNR and CDR2 FQNEAQ (reference sequence). The V end lost 5 bases, the J end lost 2 bases, and 1 base lay between the germline ends. The CDR3 sequence is 11 residues long. The CDR3: CASSPGNTIYF. In nucleotides, the CDR3 is TGTGCCAGCAGCCCTGGAAACACCATATATTTT.

This rearrangement joins TRBV19 to TRBJ2-3, with 11 positions matching TRBD2. This CDR3 has 14 residues. With 10 bases clipped from V and 2 bases from J, the junction kept 5 bases outside the gene matches. Germline CDR1 LNHDA, CDR2 SQIVND (reference sequence). The chain's CDR3 is CATELAGDTDTQYF. The DNA of the CDR3 is TGTGCCACCGAACTAGCGGGGGACACAGATACGCAGTATTTT.

The chain links TRBV29-1 to TRBJ1-4; tentative D call: TRBD1 (5 bases). The CDR3 sequence is 13 residues long. V lost 7 bases to trimming and J lost 6 bases, with 15 bases between them. Looked up from germline, CDR1 is SQVTM and CDR2 is ANQGSEA. The CDR3 DNA follows: TGCAGCGCCGGGGGAGGGACTTATGAAAAACTGTTTTTT. Protein product: CSAGGGTYEKLFF.

In the case of this clone: Relative to the germline gene, one junction end is altered; a read error may explain this. CDR3 in amino acids: CAISNQPGPSTDTQYF. CDR3 sequence (DNA): TGTGCCATCAGTAATCAGCCGGGACCCAGCACGGATACGCAGTATTTT. The chain employs TRBV10-3 and TRBJ2-3, with D tentatively TRBD1 or TRBD2 (5 bases each). There are 16 residues in the CDR3. In germline, CDR1 is ENHRY, CDR2 SYGVKD.

The genes are TRBV7-2 and TRBJ2-5; TRBD2 matches 8 bases. Germline loops: CDR1 SGHTA, CDR2 FQGNSA. The CDR3 is 14 amino acids. J gave up 4 bases and V 5 bases, and 6 bases lay outside the gene matches. The CDR3: CASSRVGGGETQYF. CDR3 coding DNA: TGTGCCAGCAGCCGGGTCGGGGGGGGAGAGACCCAGTACTTC.

This sequence joins TRBV15 and TRBJ2-2; maybe TRBD1 (6 bases). CDR1 is LNHNV and CDR2 is YYDKDF in the germline V gene (reference sequence). V was cut by 6 bases and J by 6 bases, with 11 bases left in between. This CDR3 is built from 13 residues. The CDR3 loop reads CATRSQGPGELFF. The CDR3 region has the DNA TGTGCCACCAGGTCACAGGGTCCCGGGGAGCTGTTTTTT.

The J gene is TRBJ2-7, the V gene TRBV21-1. TRBV21-1 is noted as a pseudogene. The CDR3 runs to 14 residues. CDR3 in amino acids: CASRRSMDYYEQYF. The CDR3 coding sequence is TGTGCCAGCAGAAGATCCATGGATTACTACGAGCAGTACTTC.

The chain combines TRBV10-1 with TRBJ2-1; perhaps TRBD2 as D (6 bases). The CDR3 has 13 residues. Trimming removed 0 bases from V and 7 bases from J, with 7 bases in between. Germline CDR1 is WNHNN and CDR2 is SYGVQD (reference sequence). The CDR3 DNA sequence: TGCGCCAGCAGTGAGTCTGGGGGGAATGAGCAGTTCTTC. Translated: CASSESGGNEQFF.

V is TRBV15 and J is TRBJ1-3, with D possibly matching TRBD1 (5 bases). The ends were cut back, 5 bases at V and 8 bases at J, with 13 bases in the middle. In germline, CDR1 is LNHNV, CDR2 YYDKDF (reference sequence). There are 13 residues in the CDR3. The chain's CDR3 is CATSENGGDTIYF. The CDR3 bases are TGTGCCACCAGCGAAAACGGGGGGGACACCATATATTTT.

The gene calls are TRBV7-9 and TRBJ2-3; weak D call: TRBD2 (6 bases). There are 14 residues in the CDR3. From germline, CDR1 is SEHNR and CDR2 FQNEAQ (reference sequence). V was trimmed by 6 bases and J by 2 bases, leaving 12 bases between them. CDR3 loop: CASRIGRSTDTQYF. As DNA, the CDR3 is TGTGCCAGCAGAATCGGGAGATCCACAGATACGCAGTATTTT.

The chain employs TRBV18 and TRBJ2-5; 14 bases are shared with TRBD2. V shed 6 bases, J shed 11 bases, and the junction held 20 bases outside the gene matches. The CDR3 length is 18 residues. The germline gives CDR1 KGHSH, CDR2 LQKENI. The CDR3 loop reads CASSLLDPGTSGGGEQYF. The CDR3, as DNA: TGTGCCAGCTCGCTCTTAGACCCCGGGACTAGCGGGGGAGGAGAGCAGTACTTC.

The CDR3 sequence is CASSLKGGSKNIQYF. The CDR3 DNA reads TGTGCCAGCAGCTTAAAAGGGGGATCCAAAAACATTCAGTACTTC. The V and J genes are TRBV7-3 and TRBJ2-4; D is possibly TRBD1 (6 bases). This CDR3 spans 15 amino acids. The V end was cut by 1 base, the J end by 2 bases, with 9 bases between. In germline, CDR1 is SGHTA, CDR2 FQGTGA.

As for this clone: The junction departs from the called germline gene at one end, perhaps through a read error. This sample includes further DNA sequences coding for the same CDR3. The rearrangement joins TRBV5-1 to TRBJ2-2; the match to TRBD1 covers 9 bases. The CDR3 is 15 amino acids. Germline V CDR1 and CDR2: SGHRS, YFSETQ. CDR3 bases: TGCGCCAGCAGCGGGGGACAGGGATTTATCGGGGAGCTATTTTTT. This codes for CASSGGQGFIGELFF.

This chain uses TRBV7-9 with TRBJ2-3; D is perhaps TRBD2 (6 bases). The CDR3 is 15 amino acids. In germline, CDR1 is SEHNR, CDR2 FQNEAQ (reference sequence). Trimming cost V 2 bases and J 1 base, with 10 bases left between them. The CDR3 is CASSLHAGRTDTQYF. CDR3 nucleotides: TGTGCCAGCAGCTTACACGCGGGACGCACAGATACGCAGTATTTT.

The rearrangement uses TRBV7-9 and TRBJ1-1, with TRBD1 matching over 9 bases. V dropped 4 bases and J dropped 2; count of bases not matched to a gene: 2. The CDR3 runs 14 residues. Germline values: CDR1 SEHNR, CDR2 FQNEAQ (reference sequence). For the CDR3, the DNA is TGTGCCAGCAGCTCTACAGGGGGCAACACTGAAGCTTTCTTT. Translated, it gives CASSSTGGNTEAFF.

The chain employs TRBV7-6 and TRBJ2-5; 8 nucleotides line up with TRBD2. This CDR3 spans 16 amino acids. V shed 0 bases and J 1 base; nucleotides not matched to a gene: 4. Looked up from germline, CDR1 is SGHVS and CDR2 is FNYEAQ. For the CDR3, the DNA is TGTGCCAGCAGCTTAGCGGTAGCGGGGCTCCAAGAGACCCAGTACTTC. Its protein is CASSLAVAGLQETQYF.

This clone was counted a few times. This chain links TRBV6-5 with TRBJ1-1; D call uncertain. The CDR3 spans 14 residues. Trimming removed 0 bases from V and 1 base from J, with 6 bases in between. CDR1 is MNHEY, CDR2 SVGAGI, per germline. As DNA, the CDR3 is TGTGCCAGCAGTTACTCATGGGGGAACACTGAAGCTTTCTTT. Amino acids: CASSYSWGNTEAFF.

The chain has TRBV4-3 and TRBJ2-3, with 9 nucleotides matching TRBD1. Per the germline V gene, CDR1 is LGHNA and CDR2 is YSLEER. The CDR3 length is 17 residues. The ends lost 0 bases at V and 1 base at J; junction bases unmatched: 5. CDR3 loop: CASSQDGDRVGTDTQYF. CDR3 bases: TGCGCCAGCAGCCAAGACGGGGACAGGGTTGGCACAGATACGCAGTATTTT.

The chain's CDR3 is CASRTGGSYGYTF. The CDR3 DNA is TGTGCCAGCAGGACAGGGGGCTCCTATGGCTACACCTTC. This chain links TRBV27 with TRBJ1-2; 10 bases match TRBD1. Looked up from germline, CDR1 is MNHEY and CDR2 is SMNVEV (reference sequence). The CDR3 loop spans 13 amino acids. V was pared by 6 bases and J by 4 bases, with 2 bases of the junction left unmatched.

This clone was counted once. V gene TRBV6-5 combines with J gene TRBJ1-2, with D perhaps matching TRBD1 (5 bases). Germline V gene sequence: CDR1 MNHEY, CDR2 SVGAGI. V was trimmed by 11 bases and J by 2 bases, leaving 9 bases between them. This CDR3 contains 11 residues. The CDR3 DNA reads as TGTGCCGCGGGGGAGAACTATGGCTACACCTTC. Its protein is CAAGENYGYTF.

The chain employs TRBV5-1 and TRBJ2-3; TRBD2 is a possible D gene (6 bases). Germline values: CDR1 SGHRS, CDR2 YFSETQ. The CDR3 is 17 amino acids. With 3 bases removed from V and 4 bases from J, the gap between germline ends came to 21 bases. DNA of the CDR3: TGCGCCAGCAGCTGGACGGTTCCGGGAGCCCGCGCAGATACGCAGTATTTT. Encoded protein: CASSWTVPGARADTQYF.

This clone was observed a handful of times. The gene calls are TRBV7-9 and TRBJ1-4, with D unclear. Germline V gene sequence: CDR1 SEHNR, CDR2 FQNEAQ (reference sequence). This CDR3 is 14 amino acids long. V shed 5 bases and J shed 6 bases, with 13 bases lying between them. This CDR3 reads CASSPYSGYEKLFF. In DNA form, the CDR3 reads TGTGCCAGCAGCCCCTACAGTGGATATGAAAAACTGTTTTTT. The full variable domain, with the rest looked up from reference TRBV7-9 and TRBJ1-4, is DTGVSQNPRHKITKRGQNVTFRCDPISEHNRLYWYRQTLGQGPEFLTYFQNEAQLEKSRLLSDRFSAERPKGSFSTLEIQRTEQGDSAMYLCASSPYSGYEKLFFGSGTQLSVL.

This clone has at least ten counts. The rearrangement uses TRBV7-9 and TRBJ2-7; 12 nucleotides line up with TRBD1. The CDR3 extends over 18 amino acids. V gave up 5 bases and J gave up 2 bases; unmatched junction bases: 13. The germline V gene encodes CDR1 SEHNR and CDR2 FQNEAQ (reference sequence). DNA of the CDR3: TGTGCCAGCAGCACGCGTTCCCGGGACAGGGGGCGAACCTACGAGCAGTACTTC. This gives the protein CASSTRSRDRGRTYEQYF. The full variable domain, with the rest looked up from reference TRBV7-9 and TRBJ2-7, is DTGVSQNPRHKITKRGQNVTFRCDPISEHNRLYWYRQTLGQGPEFLTYFQNEAQLEKSRLLSDRFSAERPKGSFSTLEIQRTEQGDSAMYLCASSTRSRDRGRTYEQYFGPGTRLTVT.

The V gene is TRBV29-1, the J gene TRBJ2-2; TRBD2 matches at 7 bases. Germline CDR1 SQVTM, CDR2 ANQGSEA. This CDR3 contains 13 residues. Germline trimming cut 4 bases from V and 5 bases from J; bases unmatched to any gene: 4. The CDR3: CSVGGRGTGELFF. The CDR3 coding sequence is TGCAGCGTTGGCGGGAGAGGGACCGGGGAGCTGTTTTTT.

This clone was counted a few times. The chain couples TRBV18 to TRBJ1-3, with D maybe TRBD1 (5 bases). CDR1 is KGHSH and CDR2 is LQKENI in the germline V gene. The CDR3 length is 16 residues. Trimming pared 2 bases from V and 3 bases from J, leaving 14 bases between. The CDR3 loop reads CASSPSGGFGGNTIYF. As DNA, the CDR3 is TGTGCCAGCTCACCATCTGGGGGTTTCGGTGGAAACACCATATATTTT.

The chain joins TRBV7-3 to TRBJ2-6; possibly TRBD2 for D (5 bases). Trimming stripped 3 bases from V and 1 base from J, with 7 bases between. The CDR3 totals 15 residues. CDR1 is SGHTA, CDR2 FQGTGA, per germline. This CDR3 is CASSLTGSGANVLTF. The CDR3 DNA is TGTGCCAGCAGCTTGACGGGGTCTGGGGCCAACGTCCTGACTTTC.

This clone came up a few times. This rearrangement joins TRBV11-2 to TRBJ2-1; the D is unclear. Trimming stripped 4 bases from V and 6 bases from J, with 10 bases between. This CDR3 is 13 amino acids long. Germline assignment: CDR1 SGHAT and CDR2 FQNNGV. The CDR3 loop reads CASSSVRVNEQFF. The DNA for the CDR3 is TGTGCCAGCAGCTCTGTCAGAGTCAATGAGCAGTTCTTC.

The chain recombines TRBV7-9 with TRBJ1-2, with unresolved D. Germline V gives CDR1 SEHNR, CDR2 FQNEAQ (reference sequence). The CDR3 loop spans 15 amino acids. Trimming pared 1 base from V and 2 bases from J, leaving 11 bases between. For the CDR3, the DNA is TGTGCCAGCAGCTTAGTCCCGGGGATCAACTATGGCTACACCTTC. Encoded protein: CASSLVPGINYGYTF.

In nucleotides, the CDR3 is TGTGCCAGCAGGCCCGGGACTAGAGTGGACGAGCAGTACTTC. It codes for CASRPGTRVDEQYF. This chain joins TRBV6-5 and TRBJ2-7; 8 bases agree with TRBD2. Trimming cost V 6 bases and J 5 bases; bases outside gene matches: 9. The germline CDR1 and CDR2 sequences are MNHEY and SVGAGI. The CDR3 is 14 residues long.

The chain couples TRBV4-1 to TRBJ1-3; tentative D call: TRBD1 (5 bases). The CDR3 totals 18 residues. CDR1 MGHRA and CDR2 YSYEKL come from the germline V gene. V was clipped by 0 bases and J by 0 bases, with 15 bases between them. CDR3 sequence reads: CASSQDGFGGGSGNTIYF. CDR3 bases: TGCGCCAGCAGCCAAGATGGGTTTGGTGGGGGCTCTGGAAACACCATATATTTT.